Below, 14 T cell receptor beta chains from the same sample are listed, as sequenced in a study of blood T cells in healthy people across ages. Primers used in a second PCR of roughly 6 to 12 cycles were a sample-barcoded 5' primer and a J-beta primer mix. TCRdb independently ran MiXCR on the 5' RACE reads; one entry per CDR3 protein. The sample includes approximately 960,000 distinct CDR3 sequences, roughly 29% of them seen just once. The data were also submitted as part of a second study, on T cells of mothers and their children.

Material: blood. The receptors shown here come from a woman aged 40 to 50 in good health.

This rearrangement joins TRBV5-1 to TRBJ2-5, with a weak D call TRBD2 (5 bases). CDR3 length equals 13 residues. V dropped 5 bases and J dropped 5 bases, with 13 bases sitting between them. CDR1 is SGHRS, CDR2 YFSETQ, per germline. As DNA, the CDR3 is TGCGCCAGCAGTGTGGGAGTCGGGGAGACCCAGTACTTC. Its translation: CASSVGVGETQYF.

This clonotype was seen at least ten times. V usage is TRBV5-1 and J usage is TRBJ2-5; D is unclear. Trimming took off 3 bases at V and 4 bases at J, with 7 bases between the two ends. The CDR3 length is 12 residues. Looked up from germline, CDR1 is SGHRS and CDR2 is YFSETQ. CDR3 region: CASSWTSETQYF. CDR3 sequence (DNA): TGCGCCAGCAGCTGGACGTCAGAGACCCAGTACTTC.

About this clonotype itself: Sequence at one end of the junction differs from germline and may be a read error. The chain joins TRBV7-2 to TRBJ1-6; TRBD1 matches 10 bases. CDR1 and CDR2 from the germline V gene are SGHTA and FQGNSA. The CDR3 runs 16 residues. The DNA of the CDR3 is TGTGGCAGCAGCGCCCGACAGGGGGCGGTTTATTCACCCCTCCACTTT. Residues: CGSSARQGAVYSPLHF.

This clonotype was seen only once. This may be a read error, as it is one base from a much larger clone. V is TRBV7-2 and J is TRBJ2-1, with D tentatively TRBD2 (6 bases). Deletions cut 4 bases from V and 9 bases from J, with 19 bases between. This CDR3 is built from 15 residues. Germline V gene data show CDR1 as SGHTA and CDR2 as FQGNSA. CDR3 sequence: CASSSGLTGYIEQFF. The CDR3 nucleotides are TGTGCCAGCAGCTCAGGACTAACGGGGTATATTGAGCAGTTCTTC.

This clonotype has a handful of counts. This chain links TRBV5-1 with TRBJ2-2; 8 bases are shared with TRBD1. Germline loops: CDR1 SGHRS, CDR2 YFSETQ. The CDR3 runs 15 residues. The V segment lost 1 base and the J segment 7 bases; nucleotides outside the gene matches: 6. The CDR3 protein is CASSLNQGANGELFF. CDR3 sequence (DNA): TGCGCCAGCAGCTTGAACCAGGGGGCTAACGGGGAGCTGTTTTTT.

This clonotype was counted at least ten times. The rearrangement uses TRBV7-3 and TRBJ2-5; 10 bases map to TRBD2. CDR3 length: 16 amino acids. J was trimmed by 6 bases and V by 5 bases; bases with no gene match: 12. From germline, CDR1 is SGHTA and CDR2 FQGTGA. CDR3 protein: CASSGYPAGGPKTQYF. CDR3 coding DNA: TGTGCCAGCAGCGGGTATCCAGCGGGGGGGCCGAAGACCCAGTACTTC.

The table lists this clonotype with a few counts. V and J are TRBV18 and TRBJ2-1; D is ambiguous. Germline V gene sequence: CDR1 KGHSH, CDR2 LQKENI. V lost 4 bases and J lost 5, with 15 bases in between. This CDR3 contains 15 residues. As DNA, the CDR3 is TGTGCCAGCTCACACCTCCAAAGTTACGACAATGAGCAGTTCTTC. Translation: CASSHLQSYDNEQFF. Complete variable domain (other parts from reference TRBV18 and TRBJ2-1): NAGVMQNPRHLVRRRGQEARLRCSPMKGHSHVYWYRQLPEEGLKFMVYLQKENIIDESGMPKERFSAEFPKEGPSILRIQQVVRGDSAAYFCASSHLQSYDNEQFFGPGTRLTVL.

This chain joins TRBV7-8 and TRBJ2-3, with no clear D. V was cut by 5 bases and J by 5 bases, with 17 bases left in between. Per the germline V gene, CDR1 is SGHVS and CDR2 is FQNEAQ. The CDR3 is made up of 15 amino acids. Here the CDR3 reads CASSPPRAVKDTQYF. In nucleotides, the CDR3 is TGTGCCAGCAGCCCCCCTCGGGCCGTTAAAGATACGCAGTATTTT.

The V gene is TRBV27, the J gene TRBJ2-1, with 11 bases lining up with TRBD1. The CDR3 contains 14 residues. Trimming took 3 bases from V and 9 from J; bases not matched to a gene: 4. The V gene's germline CDR1 is MNHEY and CDR2 SMNVEV (reference sequence). CDR3 protein: CASSFRDRGGEQFF. In nucleotides, the CDR3 is TGTGCCAGCAGTTTTAGGGACAGGGGGGGTGAGCAGTTCTTC.

This chain uses TRBV4-1 with TRBJ1-2, with 10 nucleotides matching TRBD1. This CDR3 comprises 15 residues. CDR1 is MGHRA, CDR2 YSYEKL, per germline. Germline trimming cut 1 base from V and 8 bases from J; bases unmatched to any gene: 7. CDR3 amino acids: CASSQGDRGLRGYTF. CDR3 coding DNA: TGCGCCAGCAGCCAAGGCGACAGGGGGCTGAGAGGCTACACCTTC.

In its sample, this clonotype was seen many times. CDR3 in DNA: TGCGCCAGCAGCCAAGGGGGCTTGGAGACCCAGTACTTC. Translation gives CASSQGGLETQYF. The chain employs TRBV4-1 and TRBJ2-5; TRBD1 might be the D (5 bases). CDR1 and CDR2 (germline): MGHRA, YSYEKL. The CDR3 covers 13 residues. The V end lost 1 base, the J end lost 5 bases, and 8 bases lay between the germline ends.

The chain joins TRBV20-1 to TRBJ2-1, with TRBD2 matching over 9 bases. The V segment lost 3 bases and the J segment 7 bases; nucleotides outside the gene matches: 10. The CDR3 runs to 15 residues. Germline values: CDR1 DFQATT, CDR2 SNEGSKA (reference sequence). The CDR3 sequence is CSASASTSGYNEQFF. The CDR3 DNA follows: TGCAGTGCTAGTGCCTCCACTAGCGGGTATAATGAGCAGTTCTTC.

The chain employs TRBV29-1 and TRBJ2-5; D remains unclear. The germline V gene has CDR1 SQVTM and CDR2 ANQGSEA. V lost 5 bases and J lost 2, with 12 bases in between. The CDR3 has 13 residues. As DNA, the CDR3 is TGCAGCGTTCGGTTGGTAGTGCAAGAGACCCAGTACTTC. Protein: CSVRLVVQETQYF. Full variable domain (missing parts from reference TRBV29-1 and TRBJ2-5): SAVISQKPSRDICQRGTSLTIQCQVDSQVTMMFWYRQQPGQSLTLIATANQGSEATYESGFVIDKFPISRPNLTFSTLTVSNMSPEDSSIYLCSVRLVVQETQYFGPGTRLLVL.

This clonotype turned up a few times. The chain is built from TRBV20-1 and TRBJ2-7, with 10 bases that match TRBD2. With V trimmed by 4 bases and J by 3 bases, 15 bases remained unmatched. Germline CDR1 and CDR2: DFQATT and SNEGSKA (reference sequence). There are 17 residues in the CDR3. CDR3 nucleotide sequence: TGCAGTGCTACCTCCGTGGGTAGCGGGGGGTTTTACTACGAGCAGTACTTC. Encoded protein: CSATSVGSGGFYYEQYF.